Given below is one TCR beta chain in context. Profiled with immunoSEQ multiplex PCR; TCRdb holds only in-frame clones, not every one. Among 65,000 to 90,000 clones listed, 85% to 95% were seen once. This CDR3 contains 14 residues. Per the germline V gene, CDR1 is LGHNA and CDR2 is YNFKEQ. Trimming removed 6 bases at V and 3 bases at J, with 15 bases between. This sample was taken from a study of lymphopenia after photon versus proton radiotherapy. V is TRBV4-2 and J is TRBJ2-7, with no clear D. The sample in question was peripheral blood, obtained from a patient treated with photon-based radiotherapy. The sequence derives from a woman aged 40 to 50 with cholangiocarcinoma. The CDR3 region is CASSVTETNYEQYF. Here the CDR3 DNA reads TGTGCCAGCAGTGTGACGGAAACTAACTACGAGCAGTACTTC.